This entry concerns a single TCR beta chain. No antigen is known for it. The sample comes from a study of cytomegalovirus exposure and HLA in healthy donors. The overall study: Ancestry clustering placed 70% to 90% of 350 to 500 genotyped donors in the Caucasian-associated cluster. Study-level points and caveats: Later analysis revealed greater clonal expansion in HLA-associated TCR beta chains than in equally common others. Associated with HLA alleles at 0.05 false discovery rate in a later analysis were approximately 17,000 TCR beta sequences.

This PCR relied on a set of 60 Vbeta primers and 13 Jbeta primers. Clones were sequenced by immunoSEQ multiplex PCR, and TCRdb holds only the in-frame ones, with some missing. Its clone listing holds approximately 80,000 clones. In germline, CDR1 is SEHNR, CDR2 FQNEAQ (reference sequence). The trim removed 1 base at V and 7 bases at J, leaving 5 bases unmatched. This CDR3 spans 14 amino acids. The source material was PBMCs. This receptor was identified in a woman aged 30 to 39 in good health and CMV-seronegative. This chain connects TRBV7-9 to TRBJ2-7; 9 bases align to TRBD1. The CDR3 spells CASSLGGQGGEQYF. CDR3 sequence (DNA): TGTGCCAGCAGCTTAGGGGGACAGGGAGGAGAGCAGTACTTC.